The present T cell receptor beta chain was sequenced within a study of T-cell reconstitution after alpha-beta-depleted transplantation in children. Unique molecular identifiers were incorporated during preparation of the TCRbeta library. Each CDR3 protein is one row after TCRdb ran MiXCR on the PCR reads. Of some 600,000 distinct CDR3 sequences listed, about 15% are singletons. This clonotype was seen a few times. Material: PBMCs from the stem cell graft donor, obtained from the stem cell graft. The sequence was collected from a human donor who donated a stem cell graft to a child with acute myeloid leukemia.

The CDR3 coding sequence is TGTGCCAGCAGCCGCAACAAGAACACCGGGGAGCTGTTTTTT. Translated, it gives CASSRNKNTGELFF. This chain connects TRBV25-1 to TRBJ2-2; D gene uncertain. V lost 6 bases and J 1 base, leaving 9 bases between the germline ends. The CDR3 contains 14 residues. Germline-derived CDR1 and CDR2 are MGHDK and SYGVNS.